These 25 T cell receptor beta chains were all obtained from the same sample, sequenced in a study of tumor-infiltrating lymphocytes in primary liver carcinoma. TCR beta cDNA was made from roughly 450 ng total RNA with a constant-region primer. Libraries of TCR beta came from three nested multiplex PCR rounds with slightly modified ARM-PCR. The first two PCR rounds, approximately 10 cycles each, used TRBV1-TRBV30 forward primers and a C-beta reverse primer. TCRdb reprocessed the multiplex PCR reads with MiXCR, giving one entry per CDR3 protein. The table lists 100,000 or so distinct CDR3 sequences, about four fifths of them singletons. For each extraction, RNA and DNA were obtained together from 20-30 mg of unsorted bulk tissue. Sample: liver tumor tissue from sampling region 3. Subset indicated: tumor region T3, left-lateral pole. Source of these receptors: a man aged 40-49 years with primary liver carcinoma and hepatitis B virus infection.

In this sample, this clonotype turned up once. A read error may produce the germline difference seen at one junction end. The chain recombines TRBV5-1 with TRBJ2-3; the D is unclear. Germline V gene lookup returns CDR1 SGHRS and CDR2 YFSETQ. The CDR3 is made up of 13 amino acids. CDR3 coding DNA: TGCGCTAGCAGCTTGGACGCGGTGGATACGCAGTATTTT. It translates to CASSLDAVDTQYF.

Points on this clonotype: The final CDR3 position lacks the conserved phenylalanine or tryptophan, pointing to a likely read error. The rearrangement joins TRBV12-3 or TRBV12-4 to TRBJ2-4; D gene unclear. This CDR3 has 14 residues. V lost 8 bases and J lost 0, with 11 bases in between. The DNA for the CDR3 is TGTGCCAGCTTTGAAGATTTAGCCAAAAACATTCAGTACTTG. This translates into CASFEDLAKNIQYL.

Details on this clonotype: One junction end disagrees with the germline gene, perhaps due to a read error. The chain has TRBV6-5 and TRBJ2-7, with 8 bases lining up with TRBD1. This CDR3 contains 13 residues. Per germline, CDR1 MNHEY and CDR2 SVGAGI. The CDR3, as DNA: TGTGTCAGCAGGGGGACAGGCGAGTACGAGGAGTACTTT. The encoded protein is CVSRGTGEYEEYF.

This clonotype has ten or more counts. This chain connects TRBV28 to TRBJ1-3; D is perhaps TRBD1 (6 bases). With 6 bases removed from V and 3 bases from J, the gap between germline ends came to 12 bases. The CDR3 sequence is 14 residues long. Germline values: CDR1 MDHEN, CDR2 SYDVKM. Written as DNA, the CDR3 is TGTGCCAGCAGGCCACAGGGTCGTGGAAACACCATATATTTT. Translating gives CASRPQGRGNTIYF.

Points on this clonotype: An end of the junction does not agree with germline; a read error may underlie this. V and J are TRBV5-5 and TRBJ1-6, with D possibly TRBD1 on 5 matching bases. CDR1 is SGHKS and CDR2 is YYEKEE in the germline V gene (reference sequence). The CDR3 runs to 13 residues. Written as DNA, the CDR3 is TGTGCCAACAGCTTGCCAGGGAATTCACCCCTCCACTTT. Translation gives CANSLPGNSPLHF.

This clonotype has only one observation. The junction differs from germline at one of its ends, possibly a read error. The chain combines TRBV4-2 with TRBJ2-1; 9 bases are a match to TRBD2. Germline-derived CDR1 and CDR2 are LGHNA and YNFKEQ. The CDR3 is 16 residues long. The CDR3 DNA reads as TGTGCCGGCAGCCAAGAGCGAGCGGGAGGTTACAATGGGCAGTTCTTC. This gives the protein CAGSQERAGGYNGQFF.

This clonotype has more than one count but fewer than ten. A clone one base away is much larger, so this may be a read error. The chain has TRBV7-9 and TRBJ2-3; perhaps TRBD2 as D (5 bases). Germline loops: CDR1 SEHNR, CDR2 FQNEAQ (reference sequence). CDR3 length: 15 amino acids. The germline V and J ends were trimmed by 5 bases and 3 bases, with 15 bases remaining between them. The CDR3: CASSPGKLKTDTQYF. The CDR3 DNA reads TGTGCCAGCAGCCCGGGGAAGTTGAAGACAGATACGCAGTATTTT.

Of note for this clonotype: At one end, the junction sequence differs from germline, possibly due to a read error. The chain is built from TRBV12-3 or TRBV12-4 and TRBJ2-2, with D perhaps matching TRBD2 (6 bases). This CDR3 contains 13 residues. CDR3 nucleotides: TGTGCCAGCAGCCACCGGGAGTCCGGGGACCTGTTTTTT. Protein product: CASSHRESGDLFF.

CDR3 bases: TGTGCCATCAGCATGACAGGGACGGAGACCCAGTTCTTC. It specifies CAISMTGTETQFF. This sequence joins TRBV12-3 or TRBV12-4 and TRBJ2-5, with TRBD1 matching 7 bases. Near its end, the DNA agrees better with TRBJ2-1, so the J call may be wrong. The CDR3 is 13 residues long.

With regard to this clonotype: The final CDR3 position lacks the conserved phenylalanine or tryptophan, pointing to a likely read error. This rearrangement joins TRBV10-2 to TRBJ1-2; 9 positions agree with TRBD1. The CDR3 covers 13 residues. CDR1 is WSHSY and CDR2 is SAAADI in the germline V gene. The CDR3 here is CVSNPGQGASYTS. The CDR3 DNA reads TGCGTCAGCAATCCGGGACAGGGTGCGAGCTACACCTCC.

Comment on this clonotype: Germline and junction disagree at one end, which may indicate a read error. CDR3 nucleotides: TGTGCGAGCAGGGCCTTTCAGGACAGGGGCCGCTCTGGGGCCGACGTCCTGACTTTC. It specifies CASRAFQDRGRSGADVLTF. J is TRBJ2-6 and V is TRBV6-1, with TRBD1 identical over 9 bases. The germline CDR1 and CDR2 sequences are MNHNS and SASEGT. The CDR3 contains 19 residues.

With respect to this clonotype: The CDR3 does not close with the conserved phenylalanine or tryptophan, likely indicating a read error. The chain has TRBV11-3 and TRBJ2-1; possibly TRBD1 or TRBD2 for D (6 bases each). This CDR3 comprises 16 residues. CDR1 SGHNT and CDR2 YENEEA come from the germline V gene. DNA of the CDR3: TGTGTCAGCAGCATAGGGGGGTCCCCTAGGTACAATGAGCAGTTCATC. It codes for CVSSIGGSPRYNEQFI.

Remarks on this clonotype: One end of the junction varies from germline; a read error may be responsible. The J gene is TRBJ1-1, the V gene TRBV24-1; tentative D call: TRBD1 (5 bases). The CDR3 spans 15 residues. The germline CDR1 and CDR2 sequences are KGHDR and SFDVKD. This CDR3 reads CATWGRGRRDPEVSF. CDR3 in DNA: TGCGCCACCTGGGGGAGAGGGCGGCGGGATCCTGAAGTTTCCTTT.

On this clonotype: Because the CDR3 is missing its conserved closing phenylalanine or tryptophan, this is likely a read error. V is TRBV20-1 and J is TRBJ1-2, with D possibly TRBD1 on 5 matching bases. Trimming shortened V by 6 bases and J by 3 bases, and 17 bases separated the two germline ends. This CDR3 has 14 residues. CDR1 and CDR2 (germline): DFQATT, SNEGSKA (reference sequence). The CDR3 nucleotides read TGCAGTGCACCACCGGGACGACAACACTATGGCTACACCCTC. Translation gives CSAPPGRQHYGYTL.

Comments on this clonotype: A single base separates this from a much larger clone, so it may be a read error. The chain carries TRBV7-9 and TRBJ2-2; D is undetermined. The CDR3 contains 14 residues. Looked up from germline, CDR1 is SEHNR and CDR2 is FQNEAQ (reference sequence). Trimming shortened V by 2 bases and J by 1 base, and 5 bases separated the two germline ends. CDR3 bases: TGTGCCAGCAGCTTAACGGTGAACACCGGGGAGCTGTTTTTT. It is translated as CASSLTVNTGELFF.

This sequence joins TRBV11-2 and TRBJ2-5; 7 nucleotides align to TRBD2. The germline V gene encodes CDR1 SGHAT and CDR2 FQNNGV. The CDR3 is 17 amino acids. V shed 1 base, J shed 9 bases, and the junction held 17 bases outside the gene matches. CDR3 nucleotide sequence: TGTGCCAGCAGCTTAGGGCTGTCTAGAGGGAGGGATGAGGCCCAGTACTTC. It encodes CASSLGLSRGRDEAQYF.

The chain has TRBV12-3 or TRBV12-4 and TRBJ2-5, with a weak D call TRBD2 (6 bases). CDR3 length equals 13 residues. The CDR3: CISSPNSGETQYF. CDR3 DNA sequence: TGTATCAGCAGTCCGAACAGCGGGGAGACCCAGTACTTC.

The V call is TRBV10-2, the J call TRBJ1-2; D gene ambiguous. Germline V gene data show CDR1 as WSHSY and CDR2 as SAAADI. This CDR3 is 13 amino acids long. V was pared by 7 bases and J by 9 bases, with 18 bases between. CDR3 loop: CASNPGWGASYTF. The CDR3 DNA sequence: TGCGCCAGCAATCCGGGATGGGGTGCGAGCTACACCTTC.

In DNA, the CDR3 is TGTGCCAGCAGGAAGGGACAGGGATTAGGGTTGAACACCGGGGAGCTGTTTTTT. Its protein is CASRKGQGLGLNTGELFF. The chain combines TRBV6-5 with TRBJ2-2, with 9 positions matching TRBD1. V shed 6 bases, J shed 1 base, and the junction held 12 bases outside the gene matches. CDR1 and CDR2 (germline): MNHEY, SVGAGI. This CDR3 region has 18 residues.

This clonotype has just one count. It is likely a read error, because the conserved phenylalanine at the end of the CDR3 is missing. The chain joins TRBV5-4 to TRBJ2-7; D possibly corresponds to TRBD1 (6 bases). In germline, CDR1 is SGHNT, CDR2 YYREEE (reference sequence). This CDR3 is built from 14 residues. The germline V and J ends were trimmed by 4 bases and 4 bases, with 15 bases remaining between them. In nucleotides, the CDR3 is TGTGCCAGCAGCAAAGACAGGAAGCTATACGAGCAGTACTTA. Its translation is CASSKDRKLYEQYL.

This clonotype was counted a single time. This CDR3 reads CASSLDRRCFHEQYF. CDR3 DNA sequence: TGTGCCAGCAGTTTAGACAGGAGGTGCTTTCACGAGCAGTACTTC. The chain links TRBV28 to TRBJ2-7; a possible D gene is TRBD1 (6 bases). V was cut by 2 bases and J by 5 bases, with 16 bases left in between. The CDR3 is made up of 15 amino acids. CDR1 is MDHEN and CDR2 is SYDVKM in the germline V gene.

As to this clonotype: In this CDR3 the conserved last residue, phenylalanine or tryptophan, is missing, so a read error is likely. No DNA is shown, since the ends of the CDR3 on it are uncertain; the CDR3 is the one TCRdb lists. The chain links TRBV20-1 to TRBJ2-7; TRBD1 is taken as the D call from the table, unchecked against the DNA. The CDR3 has 11 amino acids, counting both end residues. Germline V gives CDR1 DFQATT, CDR2 SNEGSKA (reference sequence). This CDR3 reads CSARAGQLQSN.

Worth noting for this clonotype: The junction differs from germline at one of its ends, possibly a read error. The chain employs TRBV5-5 and TRBJ2-2, with a possible D match to TRBD2 (5 bases). This CDR3 region has 12 residues. The germline V gene has CDR1 SGHKS and CDR2 YYEKEE (reference sequence). The DNA of the CDR3 is TGTGTCAGCAGACTCCACACCGGGGAGCTATTTTTT. Translation gives CVSRLHTGELFF.

As regards this clonotype: The conserved phenylalanine or tryptophan is not found at the CDR3 terminus, so this likely reflects a read error. It is unclear where the CDR3 begins or ends on the DNA, so no DNA is shown, and the CDR3 is as TCRdb lists it. The chain joins TRBV6-1 to TRBJ1-5; the table calls TRBD1, which could not be checked here. Ends included, the CDR3 has 16 residues. The germline V gene has CDR1 MNHNS and CDR2 SASEGT. The CDR3 here is CASSGRQGLTNQPRHY.

Details on this clonotype: This may stem from a read error, because a much larger clone lies one nucleotide away. The chain has TRBV5-1 and TRBJ2-7, with TRBD1 matching over 12 bases. Germline V CDR1 and CDR2: SGHRS, YFSETQ. The CDR3 runs to 14 residues. CDR3 protein: CASSPGTGGYGQYF. CDR3 DNA: TGCGCCAGCAGCCCTGGGACAGGGGGCTACGGGCAGTACTTC. Variable domain in full (rest from reference TRBV5-1 and TRBJ2-7): KAGVTQTPRYLIKTRGQQVTLSCSPISGHRSVSWYQQTPGQGLQFLFEYFSETQRNKGNFPGRFSGRQFSNSRSEMNVSTLELGDSALYLCASSPGTGGYGQYFGPGTRLTVT.